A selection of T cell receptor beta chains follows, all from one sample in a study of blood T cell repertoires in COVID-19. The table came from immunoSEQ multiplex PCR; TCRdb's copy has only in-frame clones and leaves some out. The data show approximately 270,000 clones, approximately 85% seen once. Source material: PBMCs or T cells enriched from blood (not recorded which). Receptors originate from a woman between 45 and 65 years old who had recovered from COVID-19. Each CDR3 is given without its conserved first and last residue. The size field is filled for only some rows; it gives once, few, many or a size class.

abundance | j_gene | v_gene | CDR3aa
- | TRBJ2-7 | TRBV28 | ASSGGQVLYEQY
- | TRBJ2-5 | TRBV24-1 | ATSDFSQGAETQY
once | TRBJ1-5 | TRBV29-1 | SVGEGVDQPQH
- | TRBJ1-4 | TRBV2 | ASSSRVYEKLF
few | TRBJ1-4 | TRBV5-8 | ASSPGLNPNEKLF
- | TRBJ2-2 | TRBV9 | ASSAIGQGSGELF
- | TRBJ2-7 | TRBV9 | ASSVGVGATLYEQY
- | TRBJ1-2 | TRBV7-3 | ASSLNRVDGYT
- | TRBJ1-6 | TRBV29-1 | SVECFGRAYNSPLH
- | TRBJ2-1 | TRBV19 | ASSRPGLAGYNEQF
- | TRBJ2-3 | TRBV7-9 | ASSLWGSGRARDTQY
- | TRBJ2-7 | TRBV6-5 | ASSYVQGYEQY
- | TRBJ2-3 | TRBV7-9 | ASSLPPGGTDTQY
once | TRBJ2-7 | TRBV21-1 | ASKQGQDGGEQY
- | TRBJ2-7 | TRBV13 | ASSSGQTSYEQY
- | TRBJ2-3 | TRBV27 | ASSEDSRTDTQY
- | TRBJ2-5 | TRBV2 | ASKKEEGETQY
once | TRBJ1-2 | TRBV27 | ASSYSGGAVDYGYT
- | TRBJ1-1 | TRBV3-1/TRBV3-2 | ASSQVKLPSVTGNTEAF
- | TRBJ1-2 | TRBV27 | ASGYRVARDYGYT
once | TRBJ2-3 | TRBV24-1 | ATSDISDTQY
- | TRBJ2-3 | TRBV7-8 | ASSSRVASGRRTDTQY
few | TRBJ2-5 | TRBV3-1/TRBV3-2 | ASSQTGRGGSGKTQY
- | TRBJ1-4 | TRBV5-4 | ASSTDRTNEKLF
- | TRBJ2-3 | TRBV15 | ATSSGSYTDTQY
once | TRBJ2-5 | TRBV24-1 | ATSADREGKETQY
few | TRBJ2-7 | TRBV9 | ASSPGFGGGSYEQY
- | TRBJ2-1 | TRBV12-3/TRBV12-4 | ASSLIGEQF
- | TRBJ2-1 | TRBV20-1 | SASPRTSGTEQF
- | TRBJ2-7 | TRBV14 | ASSHRGGYEQY
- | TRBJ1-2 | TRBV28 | ASSGEGSTYGYT
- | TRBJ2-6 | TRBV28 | ASSSPVGGLSSGANVLT
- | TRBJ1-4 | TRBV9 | ASSEEEGLHEKLF
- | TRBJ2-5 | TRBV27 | ASSLDRGGETQY
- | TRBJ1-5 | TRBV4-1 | ASSQEGWGGNQPQH
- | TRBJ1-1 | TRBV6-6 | ASLDLDEAF
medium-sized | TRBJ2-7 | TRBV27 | ASSLGTGSYEQY
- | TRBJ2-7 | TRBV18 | ASSPTGTSVSYEQY
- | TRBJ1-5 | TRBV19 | ASSIGGGFHQPQH
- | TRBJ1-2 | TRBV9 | ASSRDRLYGYT
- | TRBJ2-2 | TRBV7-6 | ASSLTSGRGGAGELF
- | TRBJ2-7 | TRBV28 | ASSLKFSQPY
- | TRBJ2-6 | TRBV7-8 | ASSLAFTGANVLT
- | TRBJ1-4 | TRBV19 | ASTPDRGRYEKLF
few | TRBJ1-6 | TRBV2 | ATGYAPGNSPLH
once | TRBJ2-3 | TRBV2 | ASTLADPTDTQY
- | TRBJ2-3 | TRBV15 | ATSREGGTSGTKGY
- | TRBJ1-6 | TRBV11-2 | ASSARQAYSPLH
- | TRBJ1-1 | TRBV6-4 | ASSDVGQNWPNTEAF
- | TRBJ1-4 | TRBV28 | ASSFEGFLF
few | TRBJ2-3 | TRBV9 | ASSVGSSGSPRTDTQY
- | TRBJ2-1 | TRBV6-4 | ASSAVGSGSNEQF